The 19 T cell receptor beta chains reported below all come from one sample, sequenced in a study of control samples from healthy donors and cancer patients. Method: immunoSEQ multiplex PCR; TCRdb's copy keeps in-frame clones and lacks some. The sample records 390,000 or so clones, 90% being singletons. Sequencing input: PBMCs. These receptors all come from a man aged 35 to 55 with head and neck cancer.

This sequence joins TRBV7-9 and TRBJ2-2; D is perhaps TRBD1 (6 bases). The V and J ends lost 4 bases and 5 bases respectively, with 11 bases between them. Per the germline V gene, CDR1 is SEHNR and CDR2 is FQNEAQ (reference sequence). CDR3 size: 14 residues. The chain's CDR3 is CASSSRGWTGELFF. CDR3 nucleotides: TGTGCCAGCAGCTCCAGGGGTTGGACCGGGGAGCTGTTTTTT.

The chain recombines TRBV5-4 with TRBJ1-4; tentative D call: TRBD1 (5 bases). The CDR3 totals 16 residues. The V end lost 2 bases, the J end lost 5 bases, and 16 bases lay between the germline ends. Per the germline V gene, CDR1 is SGHNT and CDR2 is YYREEE (reference sequence). Here the CDR3 DNA reads TGTGCCAGCAGCTTAGAATCGCCGGGACCGAATGAAAAACTGTTTTTT. Amino acids: CASSLESPGPNEKLFF.

The rearrangement links TRBV2 to TRBJ2-5, with D perhaps TRBD1 (5 bases). This CDR3 has 14 amino acids. CDR1 and CDR2 (germline): SNHLY, FYNNEI. Trimming removed 6 bases at V and 2 bases at J, with 13 bases between. The CDR3 nucleotides are TGTGCCAGCAGAGGGGTGGGCTTTCAAGAGACCCAGTACTTC. Its translation is CASRGVGFQETQYF.

The gene calls are TRBV5-1 and TRBJ2-1, with 7 bases identical to TRBD1. The CDR3 totals 14 residues. Germline loops: CDR1 SGHRS, CDR2 YFSETQ. Trimming cost V 2 bases and J 8 bases; bases outside gene matches: 7. CDR3 sequence reads: CASSLRQGIDEQFF. The CDR3, as DNA: TGCGCCAGCAGCTTAAGACAGGGTATAGATGAGCAGTTCTTC.

This clone occurred once. In DNA form, the CDR3 reads TGTGCCAGCAGCCAAGATCTGAGAGAGACCCAGTACTTC. This encodes CASSQDLRETQYF. V is TRBV4-2 and J is TRBJ2-5; D uncertain. Germline V gene data show CDR1 as LGHNA and CDR2 as YNFKEQ. The CDR3 is 13 amino acids. V shed 0 bases and J shed 4 bases, with 6 bases lying between them.

This clone was seen only a few times. The gene calls are TRBV15 and TRBJ1-4; maybe TRBD1 (5 bases). Germline V CDR1 and CDR2: LNHNV, YYDKDF (reference sequence). The CDR3 length is 13 residues. Trimming took 0 bases from V and 10 from J, leaving 9 bases between them. CDR3 region: CATSRDTGGKLFF. DNA for the CDR3: TGTGCCACCAGCAGAGATACGGGGGGAAAACTGTTTTTT.

V and J are TRBV11-2 and TRBJ2-7, with D perhaps TRBD1 or TRBD2 (6 bases each). Deletions cut 6 bases from V and 4 bases from J, with 19 bases between. The CDR3 runs to 15 residues. Looked up from germline, CDR1 is SGHAT and CDR2 is FQNNGV. DNA for the CDR3: TGTGCCAGCAGGCCCGGACAAGGGGGGTGGTACGAGCAGTACTTC. This gives the protein CASRPGQGGWYEQYF.

The genes are TRBV18 and TRBJ2-5, with D possibly matching TRBD2 (6 bases). Germline V CDR1 and CDR2: KGHSH, LQKENI. The CDR3 has 13 residues. The V and J ends lost 2 bases and 2 bases respectively, with 6 bases between them. CDR3 bases: TGTGCCAGCTCACCAGGGACTCAAGAGACCCAGTACTTC. This gives the protein CASSPGTQETQYF.

CDR3 nucleotide sequence: TGTGCCAGCAGCTTAATGGCGGGAGTGGGCAATGAGCAGTTCTTC. It yields the protein CASSLMAGVGNEQFF. This sequence joins TRBV7-3 and TRBJ2-1, with 7 positions matching TRBD2. The CDR3 totals 15 residues. Trimming took 1 base from V and 6 from J; bases not matched to a gene: 6. CDR1 and CDR2 from the germline V gene are SGHTA and FQGTGA.

A few counts support this clone. This same CDR3 is encoded by further DNA sequences in the sample. The CDR3 here is CASSPQGTGGTEAFF. The CDR3 DNA is TGTGCCAGCTCACCCCAAGGAACGGGTGGCACTGAAGCTTTCTTT. V and J are TRBV18 and TRBJ1-1; the D is unclear. V was cut by 3 bases and J by 4 bases, with 15 bases left in between. CDR1 KGHSH and CDR2 LQKENI come from the germline V gene. The CDR3 runs 15 residues.

V and J are TRBV7-3 and TRBJ2-5; D is uncertain. The CDR3 runs to 13 residues. In germline, CDR1 is SGHTA, CDR2 FQGTGA. V lost 2 bases to trimming and J lost 5 bases, with 9 bases between them. The CDR3, as DNA: TGTGCCAGCAGCTTAGAAAGTTGGGAGACCCAGTACTTC. Its translation: CASSLESWETQYF. Together with reference TRBV7-3 and TRBJ2-5, the CDR3 gives the full variable domain: GAGVSQTPSNKVTEKGKYVELRCDPISGHTALYWYRQSLGQGPEFLIYFQGTGAADDSGLPNDRFFAVRPEGSVSTLKIQRTERGDSAVYLCASSLESWETQYFGPGTRLLVL.

The V gene is TRBV6-5, the J gene TRBJ1-2; D ambiguous. The V end lost 0 bases, the J end lost 4 bases, and 6 bases lay between the germline ends. CDR3 length equals 13 residues. Germline assignment: CDR1 MNHEY and CDR2 SVGAGI. The CDR3 reads CASSYSPGYGYTF. The CDR3 DNA is TGTGCCAGCAGTTACTCTCCAGGCTATGGCTACACCTTC.

The J gene is TRBJ1-2, the V gene TRBV27, with D maybe TRBD1 (5 bases). The CDR3 is 14 residues long. Germline loops: CDR1 MNHEY, CDR2 SMNVEV (reference sequence). Trimming stripped 6 bases from V and 4 bases from J, with 15 bases between. The CDR3 DNA reads TGTGCCAGCAGCCTTCGGGGCCCTCTCTATGGCTACACCTTC. This sequence encodes CASSLRGPLYGYTF.

The chain uses TRBV27 and TRBJ1-3, with D hard to call. Germline values: CDR1 MNHEY, CDR2 SMNVEV (reference sequence). This CDR3 has 13 amino acids. V was trimmed by 5 bases and J by 4 bases, leaving 9 bases between them. CDR3 nucleotides: TGTGCCAGCAGTCCCTACAAGGGAAACACCATATATTTT. This sequence encodes CASSPYKGNTIYF.

V gene TRBV6-6 combines with J gene TRBJ2-2, with TRBD1 matching 9 bases. With V trimmed by 5 bases and J by 4 bases, 11 bases remained unmatched. The CDR3 covers 17 residues. The germline V gene has CDR1 MNHNY and CDR2 SVGAGI (reference sequence). CDR3 residues: CASSRPAGTGPTGELFF. The CDR3 bases are TGTGCCAGCAGTCGCCCCGCTGGGACAGGGCCCACCGGGGAGCTGTTTTTT.

The chain uses TRBV5-6 and TRBJ1-2, with no clear D. CDR1 SGHDT and CDR2 YYEEEE come from the germline V gene. This CDR3 is built from 14 residues. Trimming stripped 4 bases from V and 7 bases from J, with 17 bases between. The CDR3 here is CASSAGWQDSGYTF. The DNA for the CDR3 is TGTGCCAGCAGCGCCGGATGGCAGGACTCTGGCTACACCTTC.

The V and J genes are TRBV28 and TRBJ2-3; TRBD1 aligns across 12 bases. This CDR3 region has 15 residues. V shed 5 bases and J 8 bases; nucleotides not matched to a gene: 8. From germline, CDR1 is MDHEN and CDR2 SYDVKM. DNA of the CDR3: TGTGCCAGCAGTGGGCGGGACAGGGGGCTGGGTACGCAGTATTTT. Protein product: CASSGRDRGLGTQYF.

About this clone itself: The same CDR3 is also encoded by other DNA sequences in this sample. CDR3 coding DNA: TGTGCCAGCAGCTTCGGTAACACTGAAGCTTTCTTT. Translation gives CASSFGNTEAFF. The chain couples TRBV11-2 to TRBJ1-1; D unclear. V was trimmed by 3 bases and J by 2 bases, leaving 4 bases between them. This CDR3 is 12 amino acids long. The germline V gene encodes CDR1 SGHAT and CDR2 FQNNGV.

The chain has TRBV28 and TRBJ1-2; D is ambiguous. The CDR3 totals 15 residues. The germline gives CDR1 MDHEN, CDR2 SYDVKM. Deletions cut 3 bases from V and 4 bases from J, with 15 bases between. Here the CDR3 reads CASSLGTRILYGYTF. CDR3 DNA sequence: TGTGCCAGCAGTTTGGGAACGAGAATACTCTATGGCTACACCTTC.